Sequencing of this T cell receptor beta chain was carried out in a study of radiation and T cells in renal cell carcinoma. The wider study: Nephrectomy followed 15 Gy stereotactic body radiation by 4 weeks. Study outcomes and limitations: In blood, top tumor clones expanded by 2 weeks, shrinking by 4.

In the case of this clone: The antigen remains undetermined.

TCRdb's copy holds only in-frame clones and misses some; the assay was immunoSEQ multiplex PCR. The sample has approximately 110,000 clones; roughly 80% are singletons. This sample's time point: baseline pretreatment blood. Described treatment: 15 Gy SBRT to primary tumor, nephrectomy 4 weeks later. After SBRT, blood was collected at 2 and 4 weeks, plus baseline. The clonotype was recovered from a woman in her sixties with renal cell carcinoma. Sequences were derived from blood, sampled from a patient whose treatment included radiotherapy and nephrectomy.

CDR3 residues: CASSPGPYNEQFF. The CDR3 region has the DNA TGTGCCAGCTCACCGGGACCCTACAATGAGCAGTTCTTC. The chain carries TRBV18 and TRBJ2-1, with D possibly being TRBD1 or TRBD2 (5 bases each). The V end lost 3 bases, the J end lost 2 bases, and 5 bases lay between the germline ends. Germline V gives CDR1 KGHSH, CDR2 LQKENI. The CDR3 sequence is 13 residues long.